Detailed here is one TCR beta chain. Original methodology: Reference gene primer amplification gave nucleated cell count estimates. This table comes from immunoSEQ multiplex PCR, and its TCRdb copy is limited to in-frame clones, with some not included. V and J calls and clone size are copied from that table; D and trimming were computed from the DNA. The table includes about 170,000 clones, 80% to 85% detected once. The CDR3 runs 18 residues. CDR1 and CDR2 from the germline V gene are LGHDT and YNNKEL (reference sequence). Unmatched junction bases numbered 9, after V lost 0 bases and J lost 0 bases. The record originates from a study of blood T cell repertoires in COVID-19. The wider study: From T cells, B-cell-depleted T cells, or PBMCs came the material, which was cDNA or gDNA.

The sequence was collected from a man in his sixties or seventies with active or convalescent COVID-19. Material for sequencing was peripheral blood. The chain recombines TRBV3-1 (or the pseudogene TRBV3-2) with TRBJ2-3; 7 bases align to TRBD2. In DNA form, the CDR3 reads TGTGCCAGCAGCCAAGATCTCCGGGGGGATGGTAGCACAGATACGCAGTATTTT. It translates to CASSQDLRGDGSTDTQYF.